A single sample gave rise to the 3 T cell receptor beta chains below, sequenced in a study of T cell clonality in common variable immunodeficiency. Sequencing used immunoSEQ multiplex PCR; TCRdb keeps in-frame clones, though not all of them. The profile covers tens of thousands of clones, none occurring a single time. The sequenced material came from peripheral blood mononuclear cells. These receptors were obtained from a person aged 18 to 75 in good health.

This clone appeared many times. Read coverage stops 3 residues before the CDR3 terminus; the germline J gene supplies the remainder. The J gene is TRBJ1-6, the V gene TRBV5-1; TRBD1 matches at 7 bases. V trimming: 4 bases; J trimming: 10 bases; junction bases outside the gene matches: 8. In germline, CDR1 is SGHRS, CDR2 YFSETQ. The CDR3 is 14 residues long. Incomplete CDR3 DNA: TGCGCCAGCAGCCTTGCGACAGGGAGCTCACCC. Its translation: CASSLATGSSP. The complete CDR3 protein is CASSLATGSSPLHF. The whole variable domain, remainder taken from reference TRBV5-1 and TRBJ1-6, is KAGVTQTPRYLIKTRGQQVTLSCSPISGHRSVSWYQQTPGQGLQFLFEYFSETQRNKGNFPGRFSGRQFSNSRSEMNVSTLELGDSALYLCASSLATGSSPLHFGNGTRLTVT.

This clone was recorded at least ten times. The read ends 3 residues before the CDR3 terminus; that terminus is restored from the germline J gene. The chain combines TRBV5-6 with TRBJ2-1; 7 bases match TRBD2. Germline values: CDR1 SGHDT, CDR2 YYEEEE. The CDR3 contains 12 residues. Losses at the gene ends were 4 bases for V and 9 bases for J; bases not matched to a gene: 4. The sequenced part of the CDR3 DNA is TGTGCCAGCAGCGGGGGGACTACTGAG. Residues: CASSGGTTE. In full, the CDR3 reads CASSGGTTEQFF.

This clone was seen ten or more times. The read ends 3 residues early relative to the CDR3; the germline J gene fills the gap. The J gene is TRBJ1-2, the V gene TRBV12-3 or TRBV12-4; unclear D gene. The CDR3 length is 13 residues. The covered CDR3 bases are TGTGCCAGCAGTTTTTTTCGAGGGCACGGC. Its protein product is CASSFFRGHG. The whole CDR3 sequence is CASSFFRGHGYTF.